The entry below describes one T cell receptor beta chain. Its antigen is undetermined. The data were taken from a study of OX40 agonist ivuxolimab in advanced cancers. Study-wide context: The dose-escalation cohort had hepatocellular carcinoma, melanoma, renal cell or head and neck cancer. Study-level findings and limits: Among the lowest peripheral clonal expansion occurred in 0.1-3.0 mg/kg partial responders.

Germline assignment: CDR1 MNHNS and CDR2 SASEGT. The junction had 13 bases not matched to a gene; V was cut back by 6 bases and J by 3 bases. The CDR3 spans 16 residues. This table comes from immunoSEQ multiplex PCR, and its TCRdb copy is limited to in-frame clones, with some not included. The sample has approximately 82,000 clones, approximately 82% seen once. The chain has TRBV6-1 and TRBJ2-7; 8 positions match TRBD1. This clonotype originated in an adult with an advanced solid tumor such as melanoma, head and neck, liver or kidney cancer. Specimen: CD4+ or CD8+ T cells sorted from blood, collected in a trial of the OX40 agonist ivuxolimab. This CDR3 is CASSEMITGGIYEQYF. The DNA of the CDR3 is TGTGCCAGCAGCGAAATGATAACAGGGGGAATCTACGAGCAGTACTTC.